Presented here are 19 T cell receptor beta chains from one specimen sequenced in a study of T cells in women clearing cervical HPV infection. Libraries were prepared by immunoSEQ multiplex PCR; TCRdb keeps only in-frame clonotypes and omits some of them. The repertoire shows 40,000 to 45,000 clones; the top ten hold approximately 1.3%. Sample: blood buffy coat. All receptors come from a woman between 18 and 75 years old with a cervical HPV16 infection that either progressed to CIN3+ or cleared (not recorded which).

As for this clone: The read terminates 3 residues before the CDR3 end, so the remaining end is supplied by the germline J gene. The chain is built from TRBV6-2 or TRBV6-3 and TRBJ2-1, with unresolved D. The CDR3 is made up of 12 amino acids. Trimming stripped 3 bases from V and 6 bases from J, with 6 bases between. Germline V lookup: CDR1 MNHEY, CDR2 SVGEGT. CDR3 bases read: TGTGCCAGCAGTTATCTCCTCAATGAG. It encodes CASSYLLNE. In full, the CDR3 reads CASSYLLNEQFF.

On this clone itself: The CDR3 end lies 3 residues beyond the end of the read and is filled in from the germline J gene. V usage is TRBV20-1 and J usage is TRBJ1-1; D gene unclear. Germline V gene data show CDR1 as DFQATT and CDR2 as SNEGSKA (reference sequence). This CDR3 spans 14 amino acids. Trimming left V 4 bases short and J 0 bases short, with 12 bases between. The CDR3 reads CSAKPNYMNTEAFF. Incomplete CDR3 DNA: TGCAGTGCTAAACCCAACTACATGAACACTGAA.

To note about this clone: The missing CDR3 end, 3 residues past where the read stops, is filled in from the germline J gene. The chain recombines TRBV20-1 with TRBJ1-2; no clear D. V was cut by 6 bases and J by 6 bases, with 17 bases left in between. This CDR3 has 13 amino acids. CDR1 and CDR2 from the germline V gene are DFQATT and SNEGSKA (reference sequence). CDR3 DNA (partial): TGCAGTGCGTTCAGTTCCCTCCGGGATGGC. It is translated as CSAFSSLRDG. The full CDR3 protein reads CSAFSSLRDGYTF.

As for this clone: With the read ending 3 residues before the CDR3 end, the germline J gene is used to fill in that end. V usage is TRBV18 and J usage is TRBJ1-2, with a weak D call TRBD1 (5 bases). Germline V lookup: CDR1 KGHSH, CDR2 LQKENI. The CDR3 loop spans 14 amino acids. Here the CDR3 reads CASSPGLGTDTYTF. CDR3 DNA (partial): TGTGCCAGCTCCCCGGGACTAGGCACAGATACC. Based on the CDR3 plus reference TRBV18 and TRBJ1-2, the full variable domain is NAGVMQNPRHLVRRRGQEARLRCSPMKGHSHVYWYRQLPEEGLKFMVYLQKENIIDESGMPKERFSAEFPKEGPSILRIQQVVRGDSAAYFCASSPGLGTDTYTFGSGTRLTVV.

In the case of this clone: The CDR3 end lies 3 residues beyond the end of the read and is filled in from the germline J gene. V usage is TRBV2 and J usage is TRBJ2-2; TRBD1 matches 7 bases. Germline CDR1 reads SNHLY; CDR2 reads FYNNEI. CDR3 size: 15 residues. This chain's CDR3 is CASSEAGQANEKLFF. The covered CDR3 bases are TGTGCCAGCAGTGAAGCAGGACAGGCTAATGAAAAG.

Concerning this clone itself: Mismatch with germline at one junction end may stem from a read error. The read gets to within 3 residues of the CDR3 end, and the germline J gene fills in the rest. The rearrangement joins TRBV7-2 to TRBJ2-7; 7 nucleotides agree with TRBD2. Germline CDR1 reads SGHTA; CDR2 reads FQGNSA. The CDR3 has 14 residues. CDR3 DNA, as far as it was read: TGTGCCAGCACCTTAGATCGGACTAGAAGCGAG. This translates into CASTLDRTRSE. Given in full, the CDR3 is CASTLDRTRSEQYF. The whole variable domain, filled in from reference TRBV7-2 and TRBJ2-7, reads GAGVSQSPSNKVTEKGKDVELRCDPISGHTALYWYRQSLGQGLEFLIYFQGNSAPDKSGLPSDRFSAERTGGSVSTLTIQRTQQEDSAVYLCASTLDRTRSEQYFGPGTRLTVT.

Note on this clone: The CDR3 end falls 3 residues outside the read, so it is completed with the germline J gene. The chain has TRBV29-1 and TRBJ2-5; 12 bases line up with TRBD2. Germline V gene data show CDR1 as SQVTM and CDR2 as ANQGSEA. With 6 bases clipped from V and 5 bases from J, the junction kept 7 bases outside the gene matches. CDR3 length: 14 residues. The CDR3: CSVLGTSGPETQYF. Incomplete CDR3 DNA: TGCAGCGTCCTGGGGACTAGCGGGCCCGAGACC.

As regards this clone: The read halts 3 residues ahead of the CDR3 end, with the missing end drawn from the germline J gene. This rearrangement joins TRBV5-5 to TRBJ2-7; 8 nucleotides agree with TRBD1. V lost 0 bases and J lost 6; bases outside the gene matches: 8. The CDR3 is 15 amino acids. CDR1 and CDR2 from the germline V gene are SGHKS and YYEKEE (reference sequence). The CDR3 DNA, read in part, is TGTGCCAGCAGCTTGGCGGCAGGGGGCGGAATCGAG. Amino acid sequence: CASSLAAGGGIE. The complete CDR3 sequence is CASSLAAGGGIEQYF.

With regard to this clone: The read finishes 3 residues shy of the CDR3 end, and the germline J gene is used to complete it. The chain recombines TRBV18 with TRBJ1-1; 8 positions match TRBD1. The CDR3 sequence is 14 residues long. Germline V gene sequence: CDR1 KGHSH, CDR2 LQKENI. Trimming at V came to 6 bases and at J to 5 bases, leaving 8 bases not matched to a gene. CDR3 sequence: CASSGQGFQTEAFF. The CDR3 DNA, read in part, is TGTGCCAGCTCTGGACAGGGTTTTCAAACTGAA.

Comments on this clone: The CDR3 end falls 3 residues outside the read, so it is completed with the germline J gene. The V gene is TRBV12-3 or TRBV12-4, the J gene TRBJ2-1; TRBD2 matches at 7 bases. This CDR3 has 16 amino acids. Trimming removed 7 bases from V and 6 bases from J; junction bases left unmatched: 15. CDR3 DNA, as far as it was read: TGTGCCAGCACCCCCGAGTGGGGCGGGGGAATCAATGAG. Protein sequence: CASTPEWGGGINE. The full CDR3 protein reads CASTPEWGGGINEQFF.

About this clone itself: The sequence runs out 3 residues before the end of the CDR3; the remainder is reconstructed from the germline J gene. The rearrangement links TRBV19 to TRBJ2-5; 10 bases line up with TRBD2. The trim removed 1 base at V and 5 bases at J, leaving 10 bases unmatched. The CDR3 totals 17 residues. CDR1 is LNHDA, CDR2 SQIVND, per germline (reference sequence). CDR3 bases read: TGTGCCAGTAGTATAGCGAGACTAGCGGGTAGCCGGGAGACC. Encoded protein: CASSIARLAGSRET. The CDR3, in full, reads CASSIARLAGSRETQYF. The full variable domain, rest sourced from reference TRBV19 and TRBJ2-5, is DGGITQSPKYLFRKEGQNVTLSCEQNLNHDAMYWYRQDPGQGLRLIYYSQIVNDFQKGDIAEGYSVSREKKESFPLTVTSAQKNPTAFYLCASSIARLAGSRETQYFGPGTRLLVL.

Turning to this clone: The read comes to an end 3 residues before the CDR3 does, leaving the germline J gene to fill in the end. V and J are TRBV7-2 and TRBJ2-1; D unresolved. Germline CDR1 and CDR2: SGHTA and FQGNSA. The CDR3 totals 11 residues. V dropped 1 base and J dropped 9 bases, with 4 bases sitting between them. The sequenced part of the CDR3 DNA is TGTGCCAGCAGCTTAGGCGGTGAG. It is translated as CASSLGGE. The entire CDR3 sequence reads CASSLGGEQFF.

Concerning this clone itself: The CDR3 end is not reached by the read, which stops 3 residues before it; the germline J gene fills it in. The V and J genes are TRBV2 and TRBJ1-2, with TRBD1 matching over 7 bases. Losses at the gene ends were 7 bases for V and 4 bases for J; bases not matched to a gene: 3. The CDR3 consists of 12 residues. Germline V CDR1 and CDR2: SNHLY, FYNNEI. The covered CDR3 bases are TGTGCCAGCATGGGGACAGCCTATGGC. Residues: CASMGTAYG. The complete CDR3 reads CASMGTAYGYTF.

The CDR3 bases that were read are TGTGCCAGCAGGACAGGGCGTATTCATGAAAAA. As protein: CASRTGRIHEK. The full CDR3 sequence reads CASRTGRIHEKLFF. The rearrangement links TRBV13 to TRBJ1-4; 7 nucleotides match TRBD1. Read data end 3 residues before the CDR3 end; the end is taken from the germline J gene. This CDR3 spans 14 amino acids. V lost 6 bases, J lost 6 bases, and 7 bases stayed unmatched. Germline V CDR1 and CDR2: PRHDT, FYEKMQ (reference sequence).

The sequenced part of the CDR3 DNA is TGTGCCAGCAGCTTGGGGCCGGGCGAG. Translating gives CASSLGPGE. The full CDR3 reads CASSLGPGEQYF. V is TRBV7-6 and J is TRBJ2-7; a weak D match, TRBD1 (5 bases). The CDR3 end is not reached by the read, which stops 3 residues before it; the germline J gene fills it in. The CDR3 contains 12 residues. V lost 3 bases to trimming and J lost 6 bases, with 9 bases between them. Germline-derived CDR1 and CDR2 are SGHVS and FNYEAQ.

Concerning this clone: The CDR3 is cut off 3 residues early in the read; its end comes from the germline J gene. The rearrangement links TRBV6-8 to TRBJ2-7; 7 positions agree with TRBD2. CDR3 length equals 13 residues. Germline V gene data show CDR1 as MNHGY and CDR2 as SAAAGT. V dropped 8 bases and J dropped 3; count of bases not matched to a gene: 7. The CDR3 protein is CASRGVPHYEQYF. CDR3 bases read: TGTGCCAGCCGGGGGGTACCCCACTACGAG.

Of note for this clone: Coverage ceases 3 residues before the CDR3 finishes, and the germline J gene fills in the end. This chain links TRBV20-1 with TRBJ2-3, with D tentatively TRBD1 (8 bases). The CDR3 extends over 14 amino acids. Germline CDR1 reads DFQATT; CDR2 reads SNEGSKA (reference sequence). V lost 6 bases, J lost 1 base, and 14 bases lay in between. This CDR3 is CSAGGTGRTDTQYF. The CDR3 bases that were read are TGCAGTGCGGGAGGGACAGGACGCACAGATACG.

This chain's CDR3 is CASSHNPTNEKLFF. The CDR3 DNA, read in part, is TGCGCCAGCAGCCACAACCCAACTAATGAAAAA. The V and J genes are TRBV5-1 and TRBJ1-4; D is ambiguous. The CDR3 end falls 3 residues outside the read, so it is completed with the germline J gene. CDR3 size: 14 residues. CDR1 SGHRS and CDR2 YFSETQ come from the germline V gene. V was shortened by 4 bases and J by 0 bases, with 7 bases between the two germline ends.

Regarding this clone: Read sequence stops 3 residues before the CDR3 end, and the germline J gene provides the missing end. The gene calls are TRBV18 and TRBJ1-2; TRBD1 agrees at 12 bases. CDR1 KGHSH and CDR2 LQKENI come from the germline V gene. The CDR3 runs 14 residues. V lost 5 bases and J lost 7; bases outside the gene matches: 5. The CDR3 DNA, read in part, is TGTGCCAGCTCAGTGGGACAGGGGGCGGCTGGC. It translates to CASSVGQGAAG. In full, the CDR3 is CASSVGQGAAGYTF.